This note documents a single TCR beta chain sequence. This entry belongs to a study of blood T cell repertoires in COVID-19. Study overall: Acute and convalescent COVID-19 specimens originated in the United States, Italy and Spain. PBMCs, B-cell-depleted T cells, or T cells provided the cDNA or gDNA that made up the material.

CDR3 length: 14 residues. Trimming took 7 bases from V and 1 from J, leaving 14 bases between them. The germline CDR1 and CDR2 sequences are SGHAT and FQNNGV. The data were produced by immunoSEQ multiplex PCR, yet TCRdb's version contains in-frame clones alone and is incomplete. The table shows about 59,000 clones, with around 80% occurring only once. The receptor was derived from a man in his 60s with acute or convalescent COVID-19. The chain has TRBV11-2 and TRBJ2-7, with D unclear. Sequencing input: peripheral blood. The CDR3 loop is CASTAGRLSYEQYF. DNA for the CDR3: TGTGCCAGCACTGCCGGCAGGCTGTCCTACGAGCAGTACTTC.